Below, 23 T cell receptor beta chains from the same sample are listed, as sequenced in a study of identical twins. TCRdb passed the 5' RACE reads through MiXCR, listing each CDR3 protein once. The sample lists around 340,000 distinct CDR3 sequences, around 9.7% occurring once. Specimen: naive T cells sorted from blood. The receptor source for this set is a woman in her forties or fifties in good health.

This clonotype appeared a few times. This sequence joins TRBV6-1 and TRBJ2-1; D is perhaps TRBD1 or TRBD2 (5 bases each). CDR3 length equals 13 residues. CDR1 is MNHNS and CDR2 is SASEGT in the germline V gene. V was shortened by 6 bases and J by 10 bases, with 16 bases between the two germline ends. The chain's CDR3 is CASRGTVEWEQFF. CDR3 nucleotides: TGTGCCAGCAGGGGGACCGTAGAGTGGGAGCAGTTCTTC.

This clonotype was seen at least ten times. The chain has TRBV4-1 and TRBJ2-2; 12 positions agree with TRBD1. With 6 bases clipped from V and 2 bases from J, the junction kept 4 bases outside the gene matches. The length of the CDR3 is 16 residues. Germline loops: CDR1 MGHRA, CDR2 YSYEKL. This CDR3 is CASRGTGGSNTGELFF. In DNA, the CDR3 is TGCGCCAGCAGGGGGACAGGGGGCTCAAACACCGGGGAGCTGTTTTTT.

This chain joins TRBV20-1 and TRBJ2-5; 15 bases are shared with TRBD2. Looked up from germline, CDR1 is DFQATT and CDR2 is SNEGSKA (reference sequence). The CDR3 is made up of 19 amino acids. V lost 0 bases, J lost 2 bases, and 10 bases stayed unmatched. CDR3 protein: CSARDAGTGLAGGQETQYF. In DNA form, the CDR3 reads TGCAGTGCTAGAGATGCAGGGACCGGACTAGCGGGAGGGCAAGAGACCCAGTACTTC.

This clonotype was observed many times. The chain joins TRBV6-4 to TRBJ2-2; maybe TRBD1 (6 bases). Germline CDR1 reads MRHNA; CDR2 reads SNTAGT. The CDR3 has 14 residues. V lost 7 bases and J lost 7, with 16 bases in between. DNA for the CDR3: TGTGCCAGCACTAAATCCCAGGACAGCGGGGAGCTGTTTTTT. Translation: CASTKSQDSGELFF.

This clonotype was seen a few times. V is TRBV21-1 and J is TRBJ2-7; no DNA check was done on the table's D call, TRBD1. TRBV21-1 is reported as a pseudogene. The CDR3 sequence is 11 residues long. The CDR3 loop is CASRTGNEQYF. As DNA, the CDR3 is TGTGCCAGCCGGACAGGGAACGAGCAGTACTTC.

This clonotype was found many times. This rearrangement joins TRBV4-1 to TRBJ2-2; D unresolved. Trimming shortened V by 1 base and J by 4 bases, and 7 bases separated the two germline ends. Germline CDR1 reads MGHRA; CDR2 reads YSYEKL. CDR3 length: 14 amino acids. CDR3 sequence (DNA): TGCGCCAGCAGCCAAGTTGGCAGCACCGGGGAGCTGTTTTTT. As protein: CASSQVGSTGELFF.

The J gene is TRBJ2-7, the V gene TRBV28, with D possibly TRBD2 on 6 matching bases. The ends were cut back, 6 bases at V and 3 bases at J, with 12 bases in the middle. CDR3 length: 13 residues. Germline V gives CDR1 MDHEN, CDR2 SYDVKM. CDR3 DNA: TGTGCCAGCAGGCGGGACTTACACTACGAGCAGTACTTC. Translated, it gives CASRRDLHYEQYF.

As regards this clonotype: The germline gene is not matched at one end of the junction; a read error may be the cause. The chain has TRBV6-5 and TRBJ2-2; 12 bases agree with TRBD2. Germline CDR1 is MNHEY and CDR2 is SVGAGI. The CDR3 length is 18 residues. In nucleotides, the CDR3 is TGTGCCAGCAGGCCGGGGACTAGCGGGCGGTTAGGGGGCGGGGAGCTGGTTTTT. This translates into CASRPGTSGRLGGGELVF.

For the CDR3, the DNA is TGTGCCAGCAGCTTGCGACTAGCGGGTGGGCCTAGCACAGATACGCAGTATTTT. This sequence encodes CASSLRLAGGPSTDTQYF. The chain employs TRBV5-5 and TRBJ2-3; 10 bases are shared with TRBD2. V lost 1 base and J lost 0; bases outside the gene matches: 8. The germline V gene encodes CDR1 SGHKS and CDR2 YYEKEE (reference sequence). The CDR3 totals 18 residues.

In its sample, this clonotype was seen a few times. J is TRBJ2-2 and V is TRBV29-1, with D unresolved. Trimming took 6 bases from V and 2 from J, leaving 16 bases between them. This CDR3 is 15 amino acids long. The germline V gene has CDR1 SQVTM and CDR2 ANQGSEA. This CDR3 reads CSVYTPWGNTGELFF. The CDR3 bases are TGCAGCGTCTATACCCCGTGGGGAAACACCGGGGAGCTGTTTTTT.

In its sample, this clonotype was seen many times. The J gene is TRBJ2-3, the V gene TRBV27; D may match TRBD1 or TRBD2 (6 bases each). CDR1 is MNHEY, CDR2 SMNVEV, per germline (reference sequence). This CDR3 region has 15 residues. Trimming stripped 2 bases from V and 5 bases from J, with 14 bases between. The CDR3 bases are TGTGCCAGCAGTTTAATATGGGGGGCTGAAGATACGCAGTATTTT. Protein sequence: CASSLIWGAEDTQYF.

This clonotype was seen repeatedly, ten times or more. The CDR3 region is CASSFWTSGTYNEQFF. CDR3 DNA: TGTGCCAGCAGCTTCTGGACTAGCGGGACCTACAATGAGCAGTTCTTC. V usage is TRBV5-6 and J usage is TRBJ2-1, with 12 bases fitting TRBD2. Germline V CDR1 and CDR2: SGHDT, YYEEEE. This CDR3 has 16 amino acids. J lost 2 bases, V lost 2 bases, and 2 bases had no gene match.

This clonotype appeared a few times. The chain carries TRBV7-2 and TRBJ2-1; 14 bases are shared with TRBD2. Germline V gene sequence: CDR1 SGHTA, CDR2 FQGNSA. The J segment lost 5 bases and the V segment lost 4 bases, leaving 1 base of the junction unmatched. The CDR3 consists of 15 residues. Here the CDR3 reads CASSWGLAGDNEQFF. The CDR3 bases are TGTGCCAGCAGCTGGGGACTAGCGGGAGACAATGAGCAGTTCTTC.

This clonotype was seen a few times. This chain connects TRBV19 to TRBJ2-3; the D is unclear. The CDR3 is 12 residues long. Trimming left V 5 bases short and J 4 bases short, with 7 bases between. Per the germline V gene, CDR1 is LNHDA and CDR2 is SQIVND (reference sequence). In nucleotides, the CDR3 is TGTGCCAGTAGTGTGGATCCAGATACGCAGTATTTT. Its protein is CASSVDPDTQYF.

This clonotype was counted between two and nine times. This rearrangement joins TRBV29-1 to TRBJ1-2, with D perhaps matching TRBD1 (5 bases). The length of the CDR3 is 16 residues. The ends were cut back, 0 bases at V and 0 bases at J, with 14 bases in the middle. Per germline, CDR1 SQVTM and CDR2 ANQGSEA. This chain's CDR3 is CSVEDWVTDPNYGYTF. CDR3 sequence (DNA): TGCAGCGTTGAAGATTGGGTGACAGATCCTAACTATGGCTACACCTTC. The variable domain in full, with the rest retrieved from reference TRBV29-1 and TRBJ1-2, is SAVISQKPSRDICQRGTSLTIQCQVDSQVTMMFWYRQQPGQSLTLIATANQGSEATYESGFVIDKFPISRPNLTFSTLTVSNMSPEDSSIYLCSVEDWVTDPNYGYTFGSGTRLTVV.

Comment on this clonotype: A single base separates this from a much larger clone, so it may be a read error. The chain has TRBV6-5 and TRBJ1-3, with TRBD1 as a possible D gene (5 bases). The germline V gene encodes CDR1 MNHEY and CDR2 SVGAGI. The CDR3 covers 17 residues. The CDR3 protein is CASSYSGTHWDGHTIYF. The DNA of the CDR3 is TGTGCCAGCAGTTACTCCGGGACCCACTGGGATGGACACACCATATATTTT.

In this sample, this clonotype turned up many times. The chain uses TRBV6-2 or TRBV6-3 and TRBJ2-1; D remains ambiguous. Germline V lookup: CDR1 MNHEY, CDR2 SVGEGT. The CDR3 spans 14 residues. V lost 7 bases, J lost 5 bases, and 15 bases lay in between. The CDR3 sequence: CASTQTHPNNEQFF. Here the CDR3 DNA reads TGTGCCAGCACCCAGACCCACCCGAACAATGAGCAGTTCTTC.

In its sample, this clonotype was seen many times. The gene calls are TRBV5-1 and TRBJ1-1; no clear D. Germline-derived CDR1 and CDR2 are SGHRS and YFSETQ. With 0 bases removed from V and 4 bases from J, the gap between germline ends came to 7 bases. The CDR3 extends over 13 amino acids. CDR3 loop: CASSLAPGTEAFF. CDR3 bases: TGCGCCAGCAGCTTGGCTCCGGGCACTGAAGCTTTCTTT.

The V and J genes are TRBV4-2 and TRBJ2-3; 8 bases map to TRBD1. This CDR3 is 16 amino acids long. Germline loops: CDR1 LGHNA, CDR2 YNFKEQ. Trimming cost V 4 bases and J 3 bases; bases outside gene matches: 9. The CDR3 loop is CASSRSGQGMTDTQYF. The CDR3 DNA sequence: TGTGCCAGCAGCCGGTCCGGACAGGGAATGACAGATACGCAGTATTTT.

There are many counts of this clonotype. The chain joins TRBV5-5 to TRBJ2-1; 9 nucleotides match TRBD1. Per germline, CDR1 SGHKS and CDR2 YYEKEE (reference sequence). The CDR3 consists of 15 residues. The ends lost 4 bases at V and 0 bases at J; junction bases unmatched: 2. The CDR3 nucleotides read TGTGCCAGCAGCCGACAGGGGGTCTCCTACAATGAGCAGTTCTTC. It encodes CASSRQGVSYNEQFF.

There are many counts of this clonotype. The gene calls are TRBV10-3 and TRBJ2-1; possibly TRBD2 for D (7 bases). CDR1 is ENHRY, CDR2 SYGVKD, per germline. With 4 bases removed from V and 0 bases from J, the gap between germline ends came to 16 bases. This CDR3 is 17 amino acids long. The CDR3 loop is CAISVRGGGGSYNEQFF. The CDR3 bases are TGTGCCATCAGTGTGAGGGGAGGGGGAGGCTCCTACAATGAGCAGTTCTTC.

This clonotype was detected a few times. This chain uses TRBV2 with TRBJ2-2, with D possibly matching TRBD2 (6 bases). Trimming left V 8 bases short and J 7 bases short, with 14 bases between. The CDR3 extends over 13 amino acids. Germline lookup yields CDR1 SNHLY and CDR2 FYNNEI. In nucleotides, the CDR3 is TGTGCCAGCGGGACGGGAGAGGTCGGGGAGCTGTTTTTT. As protein: CASGTGEVGELFF. Looking up the rest from reference TRBV2 and TRBJ2-2 gives the full variable domain: EPEVTQTPSHQVTQMGQEVILRCVPISNHLYFYWYRQILGQKVEFLVSFYNNEISEKSEIFDDQFSVERPDGSNFTLKIRSTKLEDSAMYFCASGTGEVGELFFGEGSRLTVL.

This clonotype turned up a few times. V gene TRBV7-9 combines with J gene TRBJ1-2; TRBD1 might be the D (6 bases). Trimming left V 5 bases short and J 0 bases short, with 16 bases between. The CDR3 covers 16 residues. The V gene's germline CDR1 is SEHNR and CDR2 FQNEAQ (reference sequence). This CDR3 is CASSTRQEEPNYGYTF. CDR3 DNA: TGTGCCAGCAGCACCCGACAGGAAGAACCTAACTATGGCTACACCTTC.